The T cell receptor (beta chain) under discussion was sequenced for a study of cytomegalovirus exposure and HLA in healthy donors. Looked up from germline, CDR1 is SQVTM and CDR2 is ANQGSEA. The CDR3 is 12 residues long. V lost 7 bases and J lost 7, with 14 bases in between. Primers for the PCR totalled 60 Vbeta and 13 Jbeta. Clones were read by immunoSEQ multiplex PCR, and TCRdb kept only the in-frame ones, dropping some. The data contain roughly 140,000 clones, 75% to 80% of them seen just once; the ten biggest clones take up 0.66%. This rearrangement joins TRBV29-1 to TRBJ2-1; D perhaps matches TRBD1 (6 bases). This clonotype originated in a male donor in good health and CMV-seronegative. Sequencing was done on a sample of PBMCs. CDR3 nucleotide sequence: TGCAGCGGTAGACAGGCATGGAATGAGCAGTTCTTC. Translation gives CSGRQAWNEQFF.